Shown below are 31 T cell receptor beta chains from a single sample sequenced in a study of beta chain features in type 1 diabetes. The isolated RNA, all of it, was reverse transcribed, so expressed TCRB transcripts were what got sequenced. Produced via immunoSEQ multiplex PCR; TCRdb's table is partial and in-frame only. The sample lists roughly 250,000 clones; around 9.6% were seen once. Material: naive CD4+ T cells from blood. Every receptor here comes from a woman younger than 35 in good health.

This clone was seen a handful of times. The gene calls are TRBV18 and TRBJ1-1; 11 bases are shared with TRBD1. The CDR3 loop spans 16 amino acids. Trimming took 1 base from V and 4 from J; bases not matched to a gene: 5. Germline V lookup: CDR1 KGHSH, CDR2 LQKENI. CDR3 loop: CASSPLSGTGGTEAFF. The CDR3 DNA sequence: TGTGCCAGCTCACCACTAAGTGGGACAGGGGGCACTGAAGCTTTCTTT.

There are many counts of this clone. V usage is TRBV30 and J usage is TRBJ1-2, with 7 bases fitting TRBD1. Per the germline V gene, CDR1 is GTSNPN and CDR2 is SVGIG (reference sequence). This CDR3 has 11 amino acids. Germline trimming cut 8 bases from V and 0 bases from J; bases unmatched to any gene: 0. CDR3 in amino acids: CAGTANYGYTF. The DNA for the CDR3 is TGTGCCGGGACAGCTAACTATGGCTACACCTTC.

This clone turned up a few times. CDR3 DNA sequence: TGTGCCAGCGGGGGGGTGGGCAGGTACTCCTACGAGCAGTACTTC. Its translation: CASGGVGRYSYEQYF. The chain joins TRBV4-2 to TRBJ2-7; TRBD2 agrees at 7 bases. The CDR3 length is 15 residues. CDR1 is LGHNA and CDR2 is YNFKEQ in the germline V gene. With 8 bases clipped from V and 0 bases from J, the junction kept 10 bases outside the gene matches.

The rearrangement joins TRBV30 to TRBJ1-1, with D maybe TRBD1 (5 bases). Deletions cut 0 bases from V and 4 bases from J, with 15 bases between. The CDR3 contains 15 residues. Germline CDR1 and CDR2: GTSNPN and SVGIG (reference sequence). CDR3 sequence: CAWSVRTPFVTEAFF. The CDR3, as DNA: TGTGCCTGGAGTGTACGGACACCTTTTGTCACTGAAGCTTTCTTT.

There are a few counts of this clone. The chain's CDR3 is CAWDRTGSTYEQYF. As DNA, the CDR3 is TGTGCCTGGGATAGGACAGGGTCCACCTACGAGCAGTACTTC. The chain has TRBV30 and TRBJ2-7; 8 bases map to TRBD1. Losses at the gene ends were 5 bases for V and 2 bases for J; bases not matched to a gene: 8. Per the germline V gene, CDR1 is GTSNPN and CDR2 is SVGIG (reference sequence). The CDR3 length is 14 residues. The complete variable domain, with remaining parts taken from reference TRBV30 and TRBJ2-7, reads SQTIHQWPATLVQPVGSPLSLECTVEGTSNPNLYWYRQAAGRGLQLLFYSVGIGQISSEVPQNLSASRPQDRQFILSSKKLLLSDSGFYLCAWDRTGSTYEQYFGPGTRLTVT.

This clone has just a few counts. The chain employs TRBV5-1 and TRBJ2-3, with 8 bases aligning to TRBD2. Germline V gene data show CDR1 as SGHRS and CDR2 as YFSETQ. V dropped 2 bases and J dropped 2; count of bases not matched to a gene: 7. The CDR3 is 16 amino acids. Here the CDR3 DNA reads TGCGCCAGCAGCTTTTATGCAGCGGGGGCCACAGATACGCAGTATTTT. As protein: CASSFYAAGATDTQYF.

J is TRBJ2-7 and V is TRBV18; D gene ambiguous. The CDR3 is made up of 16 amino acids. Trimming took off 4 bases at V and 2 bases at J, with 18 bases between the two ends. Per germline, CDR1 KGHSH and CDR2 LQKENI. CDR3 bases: TGTGCCAGCTCACAGATACCCCCGGCACAGCCCTACGAGCAGTACTTC. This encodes CASSQIPPAQPYEQYF.

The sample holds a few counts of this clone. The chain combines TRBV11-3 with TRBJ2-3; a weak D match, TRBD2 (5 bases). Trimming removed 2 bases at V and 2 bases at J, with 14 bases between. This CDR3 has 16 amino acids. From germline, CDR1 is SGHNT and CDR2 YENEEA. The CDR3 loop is CASSLSSGENTDTQYF. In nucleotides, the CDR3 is TGTGCCAGCAGCTTAAGTTCTGGGGAGAACACAGATACGCAGTATTTT.

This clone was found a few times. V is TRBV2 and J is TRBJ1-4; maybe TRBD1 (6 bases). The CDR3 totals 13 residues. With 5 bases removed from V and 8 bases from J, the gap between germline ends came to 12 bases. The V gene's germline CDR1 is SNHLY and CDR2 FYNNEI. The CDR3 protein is CASSLRGGEKLFF. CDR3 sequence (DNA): TGTGCCAGCAGTCTCCGCGGGGGCGAAAAACTGTTTTTT.

CDR3: CASSPSGLREDTEAFF. CDR3 sequence (DNA): TGCGCCAGCAGCCCCTCGGGTTTACGGGAGGACACTGAAGCTTTCTTT. The V call is TRBV5-1, the J call TRBJ1-1; unclear D gene. Trimming removed 4 bases from V and 3 bases from J, with 19 bases in between. Germline CDR1 and CDR2: SGHRS and YFSETQ. The CDR3 totals 16 residues. The full variable domain, completed using reference TRBV5-1 and TRBJ1-1, is KAGVTQTPRYLIKTRGQQVTLSCSPISGHRSVSWYQQTPGQGLQFLFEYFSETQRNKGNFPGRFSGRQFSNSRSEMNVSTLELGDSALYLCASSPSGLREDTEAFFGQGTRLTVV.

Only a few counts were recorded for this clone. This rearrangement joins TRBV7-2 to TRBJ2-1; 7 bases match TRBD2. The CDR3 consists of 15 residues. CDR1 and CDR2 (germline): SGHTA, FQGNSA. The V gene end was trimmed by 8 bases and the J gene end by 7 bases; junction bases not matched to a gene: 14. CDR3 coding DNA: TGTGCCAGCTCTCTAGGGGAGGGGTGGGGGAATGAGCAGTTCTTC. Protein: CASSLGEGWGNEQFF. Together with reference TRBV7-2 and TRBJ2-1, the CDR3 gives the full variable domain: GAGVSQSPSNKVTEKGKDVELRCDPISGHTALYWYRQSLGQGLEFLIYFQGNSAPDKSGLPSDRFSAERTGGSVSTLTIQRTQQEDSAVYLCASSLGEGWGNEQFFGPGTRLTVL.

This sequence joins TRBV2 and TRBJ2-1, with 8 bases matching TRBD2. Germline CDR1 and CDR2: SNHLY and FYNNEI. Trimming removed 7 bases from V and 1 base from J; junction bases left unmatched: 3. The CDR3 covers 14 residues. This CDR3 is CASTASGSYNEQFF. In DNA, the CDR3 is TGTGCCAGCACGGCTAGCGGGTCCTACAATGAGCAGTTCTTC.

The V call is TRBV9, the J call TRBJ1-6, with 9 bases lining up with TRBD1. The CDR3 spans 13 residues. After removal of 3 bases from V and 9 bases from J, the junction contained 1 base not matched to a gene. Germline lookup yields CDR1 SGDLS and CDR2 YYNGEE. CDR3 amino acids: CASSADRGSPLHF. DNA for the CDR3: TGTGCCAGCAGCGCGGACAGGGGTTCACCCCTCCACTTT.

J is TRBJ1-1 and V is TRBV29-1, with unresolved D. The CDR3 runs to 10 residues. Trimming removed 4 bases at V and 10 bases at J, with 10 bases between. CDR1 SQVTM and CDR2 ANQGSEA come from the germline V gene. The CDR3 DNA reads TGCAGCGTTGTTCAAGTGCGAGCTTTCTTT. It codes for CSVVQVRAFF. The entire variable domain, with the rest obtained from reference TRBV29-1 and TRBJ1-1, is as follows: SAVISQKPSRDICQRGTSLTIQCQVDSQVTMMFWYRQQPGQSLTLIATANQGSEATYESGFVIDKFPISRPNLTFSTLTVSNMSPEDSSIYLCSVVQVRAFFGQGTRLTVV.

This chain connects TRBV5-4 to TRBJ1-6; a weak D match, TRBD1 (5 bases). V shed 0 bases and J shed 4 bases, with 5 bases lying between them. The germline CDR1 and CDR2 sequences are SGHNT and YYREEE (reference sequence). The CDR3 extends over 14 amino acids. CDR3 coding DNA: TGTGCCAGCAGCTTGGAGGGGTATAATTCACCCCTCCACTTT. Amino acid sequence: CASSLEGYNSPLHF.

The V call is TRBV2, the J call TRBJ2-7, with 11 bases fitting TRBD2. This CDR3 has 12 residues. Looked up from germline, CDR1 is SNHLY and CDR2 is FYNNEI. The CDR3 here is CSTGLAGGEQYF. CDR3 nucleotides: TGTTCAACCGGGCTAGCGGGAGGCGAGCAGTACTTC.

CDR3 sequence: CASSLAGAMNTEAFF. CDR3 coding DNA: TGTGCCAGCAGTCTAGCGGGGGCAATGAACACTGAAGCTTTCTTT. V usage is TRBV25-1 and J usage is TRBJ1-1; perhaps TRBD1 as D (6 bases). With 5 bases removed from V and 0 bases from J, the gap between germline ends came to 13 bases. The length of the CDR3 is 15 residues. Germline V gives CDR1 MGHDK, CDR2 SYGVNS. The entire variable domain, with the rest obtained from reference TRBV25-1 and TRBJ1-1, is as follows: EADIYQTPRYLVIGTGKKITLECSQTMGHDKMYWYQQDPGMELHLIHYSYGVNSTEKGDLSSESTVSRIRTEHFPLTLESARPSHTSQYLCASSLAGAMNTEAFFGQGTRLTVV.

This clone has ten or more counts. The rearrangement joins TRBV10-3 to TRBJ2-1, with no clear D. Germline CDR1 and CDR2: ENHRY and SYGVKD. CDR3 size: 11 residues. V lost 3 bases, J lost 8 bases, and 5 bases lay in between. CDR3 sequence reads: CAISDSDEQFF. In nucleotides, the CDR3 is TGTGCCATCAGTGATTCGGATGAGCAGTTCTTC.

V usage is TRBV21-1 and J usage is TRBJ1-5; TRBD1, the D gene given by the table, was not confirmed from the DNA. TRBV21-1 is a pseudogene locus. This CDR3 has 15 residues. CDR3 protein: CASSPRTGEGQPQHF. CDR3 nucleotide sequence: TGTGCCAGCAGCCCCCGGACAGGGGAGGGTCAGCCCCAGCATTTT.

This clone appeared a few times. CDR3 in amino acids: CAWKRVMSSYNEQFF. The DNA of the CDR3 is TGTGCCTGGAAGCGGGTGATGAGCTCCTACAATGAGCAGTTCTTC. This chain connects TRBV30 to TRBJ2-1, with a weak D call TRBD2 (6 bases). CDR1 and CDR2 (germline): GTSNPN, SVGIG (reference sequence). This CDR3 contains 15 residues. Deletions cut 4 bases from V and 0 bases from J, with 13 bases between.

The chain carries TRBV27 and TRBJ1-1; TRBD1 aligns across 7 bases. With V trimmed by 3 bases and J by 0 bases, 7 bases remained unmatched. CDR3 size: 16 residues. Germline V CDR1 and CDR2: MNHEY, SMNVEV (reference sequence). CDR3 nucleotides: TGTGCCAGCAGTTTTGGGTCAGGGGGGCTGAACACTGAAGCTTTCTTT. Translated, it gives CASSFGSGGLNTEAFF.

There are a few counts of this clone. CDR3 coding DNA: TGTGCCAGCAGCAGGGACAGAGATCAGCCCCAGCATTTT. Translation gives CASSRDRDQPQHF. This chain connects TRBV7-3 to TRBJ1-5, with 7 bases fitting TRBD1. Losses at the gene ends were 5 bases for V and 5 bases for J; bases not matched to a gene: 3. Looked up from germline, CDR1 is SGHTA and CDR2 is FQGTGA. The CDR3 loop spans 13 amino acids.

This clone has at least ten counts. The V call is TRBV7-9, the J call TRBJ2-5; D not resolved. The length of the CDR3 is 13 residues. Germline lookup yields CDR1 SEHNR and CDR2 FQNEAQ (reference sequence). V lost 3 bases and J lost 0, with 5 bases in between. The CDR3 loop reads CASSFSDQETQYF. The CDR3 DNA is TGTGCCAGCAGCTTCAGCGACCAAGAGACCCAGTACTTC.

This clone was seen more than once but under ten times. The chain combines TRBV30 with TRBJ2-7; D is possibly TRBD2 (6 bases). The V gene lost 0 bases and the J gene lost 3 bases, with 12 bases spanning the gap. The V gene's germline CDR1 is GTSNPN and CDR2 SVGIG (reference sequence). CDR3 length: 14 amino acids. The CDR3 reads CAWSVFPGDYEQYF. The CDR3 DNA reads TGTGCCTGGAGTGTATTTCCGGGGGACTACGAGCAGTACTTC.

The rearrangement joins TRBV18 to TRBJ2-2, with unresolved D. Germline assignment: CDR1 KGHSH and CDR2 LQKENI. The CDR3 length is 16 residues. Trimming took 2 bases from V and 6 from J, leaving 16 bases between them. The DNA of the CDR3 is TGTGCCAGCTCACCATCCGTACAGATTAAAGCCGGGGAGCTGTTTTTT. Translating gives CASSPSVQIKAGELFF.

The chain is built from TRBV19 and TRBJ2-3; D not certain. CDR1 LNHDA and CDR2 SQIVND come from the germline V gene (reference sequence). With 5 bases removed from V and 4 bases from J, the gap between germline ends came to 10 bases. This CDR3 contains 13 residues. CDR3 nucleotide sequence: TGTGCCAGTAGTCGAGTGTCCTCAGATACGCAGTATTTT. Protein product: CASSRVSSDTQYF.

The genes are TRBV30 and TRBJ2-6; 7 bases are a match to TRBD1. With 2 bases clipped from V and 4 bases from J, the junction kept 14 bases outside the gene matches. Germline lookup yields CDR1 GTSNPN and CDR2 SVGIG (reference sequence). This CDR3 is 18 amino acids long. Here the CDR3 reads CAWSRRLDRESGANVLTF. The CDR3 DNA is TGTGCCTGGAGTCGACGCCTTGACAGGGAGTCGGGGGCCAACGTCCTGACTTTC. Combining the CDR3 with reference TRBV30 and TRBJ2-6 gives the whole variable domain SQTIHQWPATLVQPVGSPLSLECTVEGTSNPNLYWYRQAAGRGLQLLFYSVGIGQISSEVPQNLSASRPQDRQFILSSKKLLLSDSGFYLCAWSRRLDRESGANVLTFGAGSRLTVL.

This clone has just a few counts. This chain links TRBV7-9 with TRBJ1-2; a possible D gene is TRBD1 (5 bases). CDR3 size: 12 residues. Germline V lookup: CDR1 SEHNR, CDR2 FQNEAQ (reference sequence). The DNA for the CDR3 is TGTGCAGACGGGCCGACAGACTATGGCTACACCTTC. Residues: CADGPTDYGYTF.

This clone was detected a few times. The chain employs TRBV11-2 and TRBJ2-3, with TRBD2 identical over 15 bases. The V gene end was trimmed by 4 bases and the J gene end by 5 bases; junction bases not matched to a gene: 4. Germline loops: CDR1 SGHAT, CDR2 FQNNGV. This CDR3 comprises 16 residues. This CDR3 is CASSYGLAGGGDTQYF. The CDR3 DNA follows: TGTGCCAGCAGCTACGGACTAGCGGGAGGGGGAGATACGCAGTATTTT.

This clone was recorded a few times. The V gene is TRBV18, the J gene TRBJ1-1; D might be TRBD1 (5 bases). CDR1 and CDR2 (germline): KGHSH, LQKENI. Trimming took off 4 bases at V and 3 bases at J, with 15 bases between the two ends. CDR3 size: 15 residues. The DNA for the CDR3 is TGTGCCAGCTCACGAAACCAGGGAAAGGACACTGAAGCTTTCTTT. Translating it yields CASSRNQGKDTEAFF. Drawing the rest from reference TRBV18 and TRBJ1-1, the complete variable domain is NAGVMQNPRHLVRRRGQEARLRCSPMKGHSHVYWYRQLPEEGLKFMVYLQKENIIDESGMPKERFSAEFPKEGPSILRIQQVVRGDSAAYFCASSRNQGKDTEAFFGQGTRLTVV.

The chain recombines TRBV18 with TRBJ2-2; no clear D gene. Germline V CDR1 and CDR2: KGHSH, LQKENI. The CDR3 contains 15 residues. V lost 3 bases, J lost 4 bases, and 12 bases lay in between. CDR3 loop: CASSPGAIPTGELFF. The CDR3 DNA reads TGTGCCAGCTCACCGGGCGCTATACCCACCGGGGAGCTGTTTTTT. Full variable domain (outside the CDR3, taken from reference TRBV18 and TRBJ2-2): NAGVMQNPRHLVRRRGQEARLRCSPMKGHSHVYWYRQLPEEGLKFMVYLQKENIIDESGMPKERFSAEFPKEGPSILRIQQVVRGDSAAYFCASSPGAIPTGELFFGEGSRLTVL.